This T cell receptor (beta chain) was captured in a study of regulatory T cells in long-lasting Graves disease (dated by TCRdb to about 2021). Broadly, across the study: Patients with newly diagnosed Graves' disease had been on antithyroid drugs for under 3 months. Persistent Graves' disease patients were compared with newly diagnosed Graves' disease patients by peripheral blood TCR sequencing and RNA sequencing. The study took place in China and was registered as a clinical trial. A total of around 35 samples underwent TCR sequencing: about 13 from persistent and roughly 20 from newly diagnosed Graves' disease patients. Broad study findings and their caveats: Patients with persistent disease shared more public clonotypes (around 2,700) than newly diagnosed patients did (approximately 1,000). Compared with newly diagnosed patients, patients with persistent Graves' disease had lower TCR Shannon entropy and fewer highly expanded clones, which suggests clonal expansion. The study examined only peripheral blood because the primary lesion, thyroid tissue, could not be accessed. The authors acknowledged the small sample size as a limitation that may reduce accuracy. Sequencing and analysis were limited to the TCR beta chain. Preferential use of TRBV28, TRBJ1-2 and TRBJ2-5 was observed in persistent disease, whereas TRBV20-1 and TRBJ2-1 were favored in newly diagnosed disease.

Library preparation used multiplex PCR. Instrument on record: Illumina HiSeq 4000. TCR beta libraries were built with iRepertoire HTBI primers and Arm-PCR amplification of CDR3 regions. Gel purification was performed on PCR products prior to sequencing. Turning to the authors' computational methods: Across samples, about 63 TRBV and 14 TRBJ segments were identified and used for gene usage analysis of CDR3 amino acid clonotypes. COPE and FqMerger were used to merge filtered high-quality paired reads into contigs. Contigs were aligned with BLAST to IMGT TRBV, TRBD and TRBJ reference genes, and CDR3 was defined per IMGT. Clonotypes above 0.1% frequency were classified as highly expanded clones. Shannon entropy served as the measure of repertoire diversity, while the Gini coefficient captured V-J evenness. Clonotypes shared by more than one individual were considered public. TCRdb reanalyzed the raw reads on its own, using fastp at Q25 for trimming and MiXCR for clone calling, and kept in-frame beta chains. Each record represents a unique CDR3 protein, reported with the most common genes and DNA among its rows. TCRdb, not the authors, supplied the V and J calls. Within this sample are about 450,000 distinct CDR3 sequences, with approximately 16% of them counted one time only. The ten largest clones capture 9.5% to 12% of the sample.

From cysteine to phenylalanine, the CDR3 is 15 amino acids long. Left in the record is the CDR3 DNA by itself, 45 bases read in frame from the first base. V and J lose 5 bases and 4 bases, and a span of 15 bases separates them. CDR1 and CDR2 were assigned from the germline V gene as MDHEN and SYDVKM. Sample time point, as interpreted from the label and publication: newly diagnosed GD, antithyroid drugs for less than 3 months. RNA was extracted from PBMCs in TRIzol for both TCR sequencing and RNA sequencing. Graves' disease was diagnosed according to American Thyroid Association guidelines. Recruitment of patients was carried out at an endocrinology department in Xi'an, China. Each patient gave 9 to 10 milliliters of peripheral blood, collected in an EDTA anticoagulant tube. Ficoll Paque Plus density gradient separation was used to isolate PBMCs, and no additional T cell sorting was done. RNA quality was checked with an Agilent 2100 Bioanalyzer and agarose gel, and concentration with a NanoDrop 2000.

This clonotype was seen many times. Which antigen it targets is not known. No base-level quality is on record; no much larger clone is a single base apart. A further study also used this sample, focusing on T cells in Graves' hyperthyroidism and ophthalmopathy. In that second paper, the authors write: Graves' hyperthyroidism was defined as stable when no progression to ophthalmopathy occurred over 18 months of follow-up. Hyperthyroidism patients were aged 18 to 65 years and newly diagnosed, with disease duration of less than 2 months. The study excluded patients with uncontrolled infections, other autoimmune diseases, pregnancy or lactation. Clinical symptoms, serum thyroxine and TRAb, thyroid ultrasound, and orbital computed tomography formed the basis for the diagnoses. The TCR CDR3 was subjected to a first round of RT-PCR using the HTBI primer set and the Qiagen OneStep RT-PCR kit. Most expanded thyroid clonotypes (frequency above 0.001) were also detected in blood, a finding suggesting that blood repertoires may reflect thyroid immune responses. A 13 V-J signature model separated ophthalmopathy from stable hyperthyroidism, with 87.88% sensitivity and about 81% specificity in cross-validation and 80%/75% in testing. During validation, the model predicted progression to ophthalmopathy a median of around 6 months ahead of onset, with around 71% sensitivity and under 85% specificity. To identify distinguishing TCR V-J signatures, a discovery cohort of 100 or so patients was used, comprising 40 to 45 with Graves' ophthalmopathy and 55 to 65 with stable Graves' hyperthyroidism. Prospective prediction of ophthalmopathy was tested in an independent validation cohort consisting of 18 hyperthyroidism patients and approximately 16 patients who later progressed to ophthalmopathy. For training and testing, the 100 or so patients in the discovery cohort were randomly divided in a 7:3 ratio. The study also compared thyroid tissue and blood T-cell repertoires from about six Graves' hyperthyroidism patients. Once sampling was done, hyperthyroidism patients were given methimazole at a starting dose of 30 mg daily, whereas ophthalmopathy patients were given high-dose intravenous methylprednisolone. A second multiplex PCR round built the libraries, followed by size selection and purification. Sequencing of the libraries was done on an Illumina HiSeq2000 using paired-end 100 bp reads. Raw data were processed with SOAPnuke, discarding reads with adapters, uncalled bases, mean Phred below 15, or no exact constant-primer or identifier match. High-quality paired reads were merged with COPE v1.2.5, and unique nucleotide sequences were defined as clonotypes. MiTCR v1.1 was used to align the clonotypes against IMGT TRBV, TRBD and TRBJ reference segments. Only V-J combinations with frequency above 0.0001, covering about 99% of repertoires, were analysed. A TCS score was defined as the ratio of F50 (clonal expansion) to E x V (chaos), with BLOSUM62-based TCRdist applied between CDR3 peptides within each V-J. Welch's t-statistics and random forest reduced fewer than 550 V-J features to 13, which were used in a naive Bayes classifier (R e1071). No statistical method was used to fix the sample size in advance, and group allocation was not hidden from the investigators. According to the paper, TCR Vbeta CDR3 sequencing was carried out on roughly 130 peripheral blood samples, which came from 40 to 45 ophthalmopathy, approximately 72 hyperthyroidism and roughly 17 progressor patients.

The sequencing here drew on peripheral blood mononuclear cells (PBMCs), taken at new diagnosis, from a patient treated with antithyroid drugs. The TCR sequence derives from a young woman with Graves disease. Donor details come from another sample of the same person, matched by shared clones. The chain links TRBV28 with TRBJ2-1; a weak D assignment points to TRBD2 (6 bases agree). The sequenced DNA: TGTGCCAGCAGTCTCCCCCTGACTAGTTACAATGAGCAGTTCTTC. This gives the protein CASSLPLTSYNEQFF. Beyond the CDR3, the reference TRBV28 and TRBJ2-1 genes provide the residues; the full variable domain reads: DVKVTQSSRYLVKRTGEKVFLECVQDMDHENMFWYRQDPGLGLRLIYFSYDVKMKEKGDIPEGYSVSREKKERFSLILESASTNQTSMYLCASSLPLTSYNEQFFGPGTRLTVL.